These 11 T cell receptor beta chains share one sample of origin, sequenced in a study of shared clonotypes between healthy human individuals. Clones were sequenced by immunoSEQ multiplex PCR, and TCRdb holds only the in-frame ones, with some missing. Here the sample spans 850,000 to 1,100,000 clones, roughly 80% being singletons. The sample comprised memory CD4+ T cells from PBMCs. The subset: CD45RA-negative fraction. These TCRs come from a man younger than 35 in good health. Some clones in this sample may be carry-over from other donors' samples.

This clone has only one observation. The V gene is TRBV4-3, the J gene TRBJ2-6; possibly TRBD1 or TRBD2 for D (5 bases each). With 0 bases removed from V and 3 bases from J, the gap between germline ends came to 12 bases. The V gene's germline CDR1 is LGHNA and CDR2 YSLEER. CDR3 length: 17 residues. The CDR3 DNA follows: TGCGCCAGCAGCCAAGATTTCCAGGGAGTTGGGGCCAACGTCCTGACTTTC. It yields the protein CASSQDFQGVGANVLTF.

About this clone: One end of the junction fails to match germline, which may point to a read error. The V call is TRBV5-1, the J call TRBJ1-4, with a possible D match to TRBD1 (5 bases). The germline V gene encodes CDR1 SGHRS and CDR2 YFSETQ. There are 13 residues in the CDR3. CDR3 protein: CASSLGGGERLFF. Here the CDR3 DNA reads TGCGCCAGCAGCTTGGGCGGGGGAGAAAGACTGTTTTTT. Using reference TRBV5-1 and TRBJ1-4 for the parts outside the CDR3, the full variable domain is KAGVTQTPRYLIKTRGQQVTLSCSPISGHRSVSWYQQTPGQGLQFLFEYFSETQRNKGNFPGRFSGRQFSNSRSEMNVSTLELGDSALYLCASSLGGGERLFFGSGTQLSVL.

This chain joins TRBV4-2 and TRBJ2-5; TRBD2 matches at 10 bases. Per the germline V gene, CDR1 is LGHNA and CDR2 is YNFKEQ. The CDR3 length is 15 residues. V gave up 4 bases and J gave up 5 bases; unmatched junction bases: 7. CDR3 in amino acids: CASSPSGTSDETQYF. DNA of the CDR3: TGTGCCAGCAGCCCCTCCGGGACTAGCGACGAGACCCAGTACTTC.

This rearrangement joins TRBV14 to TRBJ2-2; weak D call: TRBD2 (6 bases). CDR1 SGHDN and CDR2 FVKESK come from the germline V gene. The CDR3 consists of 15 residues. V was clipped by 4 bases and J by 4 bases, with 13 bases between them. The CDR3 nucleotides read TGTGCCAGCAGCCCCTTGACTAGAGGCACCGGGGAGCTGTTTTTT. Encoded protein: CASSPLTRGTGELFF.

This clone was picked up many times. The chain uses TRBV6-1 and TRBJ1-5; D is ambiguous. This CDR3 comprises 14 residues. CDR1 is MNHNS, CDR2 SASEGT, per germline. Deletions cut 4 bases from V and 0 bases from J, with 7 bases between. CDR3: CASSASHSNQPQHF. DNA of the CDR3: TGTGCCAGCAGTGCATCGCATAGCAATCAGCCCCAGCATTTT.

J is TRBJ2-7 and V is TRBV15, with no clear D. CDR1 and CDR2 from the germline V gene are LNHNV and YYDKDF (reference sequence). The ends were cut back, 0 bases at V and 6 bases at J, with 6 bases in the middle. CDR3 length: 12 residues. CDR3 amino acids: CATSRERIEQYF. The CDR3 DNA reads as TGTGCCACCAGCAGAGAGAGAATCGAGCAGTACTTC.

The rearrangement uses TRBV21-1 and TRBJ2-7; the D call of TRBD1 is as the table states it, not checked on the DNA. TRBV21-1 is marked as a pseudogene. The length of the CDR3 is 19 residues. DNA of the CDR3: TGTGCCAGCAGCAAATGCCAAGGTGGGTGGGACACGGAGACCTACGAGCAGTACTTC. As protein: CASSKCQGGWDTETYEQYF.

The gene calls are TRBV7-3 and TRBJ2-2; 11 bases match TRBD2. In germline, CDR1 is SGHTA, CDR2 FQGTGA. V shed 5 bases, J shed 7 bases, and the junction held 9 bases outside the gene matches. This CDR3 spans 16 amino acids. CDR3 amino acids: CASSKSGTSGRGELFF. The CDR3 DNA follows: TGTGCCAGCAGCAAATCCGGGACTAGCGGTCGCGGGGAGCTGTTTTTT.

As regards this clone: One end of the junction varies from germline; a read error may be responsible. The chain carries TRBV28 and TRBJ2-2, with D perhaps being TRBD1 or TRBD2 (5 bases each). The germline CDR1 and CDR2 sequences are MDHEN and SYDVKM. The CDR3 has 17 amino acids. The CDR3 loop reads CASSLSFGGTRAGELFF. The CDR3, as DNA: TGTGCCAGCAGTTTATCTTTTGGGGGAACGAGGGCCGGGGAGCTATTTTTT.

The chain links TRBV19 to TRBJ1-4, with 7 bases aligning to TRBD1. This CDR3 has 14 amino acids. V shed 5 bases and J 4 bases; nucleotides not matched to a gene: 4. In germline, CDR1 is LNHDA, CDR2 SQIVND (reference sequence). DNA for the CDR3: TGTGCCAGTAGTGCGGGACAGAATAATGAAAAACTGTTTTTT. This translates into CASSAGQNNEKLFF.

The rearrangement links TRBV6-5 to TRBJ1-4, with D possibly matching TRBD1 (6 bases). Germline CDR1 reads MNHEY; CDR2 reads SVGAGI. CDR3 length equals 16 residues. V lost 2 bases, J lost 10 bases, and 20 bases lay in between. The CDR3 loop reads CASSYRAGAPEAKLFF. The CDR3 nucleotides are TGTGCCAGCAGTTACCGGGCAGGGGCCCCAGAAGCAAAACTGTTTTTT.